These T cell receptor beta chains were read from a single sample in a study of OX40 agonist ivuxolimab in advanced cancers. The assay was immunoSEQ multiplex PCR, and TCRdb's table has in-frame clones only and misses some. In the table there are 30,000 or so clones, roughly 84% of which are singletons. The material sequenced was CD4+ or CD8+ T cells sorted from blood, taken in a trial of the OX40 agonist ivuxolimab. The receptors derive from an adult with an advanced solid tumor such as melanoma, head and neck, liver or kidney cancer. The CDR3 runs from the conserved cysteine through the conserved F or W. The D gene is left open where the match is weak. Clone sizes are given selectively: once, few, many, or a class where the clone is expanded.

d_gene	j_gene	abundance	v_gene	CDR3nt	CDR3aa
-	TRBJ2-7	-	TRBV19	TGTGCCAGTAGTATAGAAGTAACCTACGAGCAGTACTTC	CASSIEVTYEQYF
-	TRBJ2-5	-	TRBV7-8	TGTGCCAGCAGCCTAGCGGAGACCCAGTACTTC	CASSLAETQYF
TRBD1	TRBJ2-1	-	TRBV5-4	TGTGCCAGCAGCCTGGGGACAGAGTACAATGAGCAGTTCTTC	CASSLGTEYNEQFF
TRBD1	TRBJ2-1	-	TRBV7-3	TGTGCCAGCAGCCGGACAGGGGGCTCCTACAATGAGCAGTTCTTC	CASSRTGGSYNEQFF
-	TRBJ2-5	-	TRBV30	TGTGCCTGGACTAGGACAATGAGTGATCAAGAGACCCAGTACTTC	CAWTRTMSDQETQYF
-	TRBJ2-1	few	TRBV9	TGTGCCAGCAGCGAGGGACTGGGATGGAATGAGCAGTTCTTC	CASSEGLGWNEQFF
-	TRBJ2-1	-	TRBV28	TGTGCCAGCAGCCGAGGGATGTTTACAAATTTAAGCTCCTACAATGAGCAGTTCTTC	CASSRGMFTNLSSYNEQFF
-	TRBJ1-2	-	TRBV7-9	TGTGCCAGCAGCTTCTCGACAGGAAGCAACTATGGCTACACCTTC	CASSFSTGSNYGYTF
-	TRBJ2-1	-	TRBV5-4	TGTGCCAGCAGCTTTGCTCAGGGGGGACTACGTGAGCAGTTCTTC	CASSFAQGGLREQFF
TRBD1	TRBJ2-7	-	TRBV10-1	TGCGCCAGCAGTGGGGACAGAGATTTCTACGAGCAGTACTTC	CASSGDRDFYEQYF
-	TRBJ1-1	-	TRBV28	TGTGCCAGCAGTTTAGGGGGGGACACTGAAGCTTTCTTT	CASSLGGDTEAFF
-	TRBJ2-2	-	TRBV7-6	TGTGCCAGCAGCTTAGTAGCTCAGACAGGTCCGAACACCGGGGAGCTGTTTTTT	CASSLVAQTGPNTGELFF
-	TRBJ1-5	-	TRBV25-1	TGTGCCAGCAGTGAAAATAGACAGTTGCAGCCCCAGCATTTT	CASSENRQLQPQHF
TRBD1	TRBJ1-1	few	TRBV27	TGTGCCAGCAGCCCCACAGACAGGGAGCACACTGAAGCTTTCTTT	CASSPTDREHTEAFF
-	TRBJ1-6	once	TRBV4-3	TGCGCCAGCAGCCAAGATTTGGGGAGCTCCTATAATTCACCCCTCCACTTT	CASSQDLGSSYNSPLHF
TRBD2	TRBJ2-1	-	TRBV7-9	TGTGCCAGCAGCCCTGAGTATGGGGTAGCGGGAGATAATAGGGATGAGCAGTTCTTC	CASSPEYGVAGDNRDEQFF
TRBD2	TRBJ2-3	many	TRBV7-6	TGTGCCAGCAGCTTAACGACTAGCGGGATAAGGGATACGCAGTATTTT	CASSLTTSGIRDTQYF
-	TRBJ2-5	-	TRBV5-6	TGTGCCAGCAGCTTGGGGATCGAACAAGAGACCCAGTACTTC	CASSLGIEQETQYF
-	TRBJ1-1	-	TRBV5-1	TGCGCCAGCAGCTTTAACCAGGCCATGAACACTGAAGCTTTCTTT	CASSFNQAMNTEAFF
-	TRBJ2-3	-	TRBV27	TGTGCCAGCAGTTCAATATCCCCGTTCCCCAAAGATACGCAGTATTTT	CASSSISPFPKDTQYF
-	TRBJ2-3	-	TRBV7-8	TGTGCCAGCAGCCCGATAACAGGGTCCACAGATACGCAGTATTTT	CASSPITGSTDTQYF
-	TRBJ2-7	once	TRBV6-6	TGTGCCAGCAGTTACTCGAGGGGAGCCTACGAGCAGTACTTC	CASSYSRGAYEQYF
TRBD1	TRBJ2-5	-	TRBV6-5	TGTGCCAGCAGTTACTCACCGGGACAGGGGGAGACCCAGTACTTC	CASSYSPGQGETQYF
-	TRBJ1-5	-	TRBV25-1	TGTGCCAGCACCGAACAGGGACTGATCAATCAGCCCCAGCATTTT	CASTEQGLINQPQHF
-	TRBJ2-3	-	TRBV6-1	TGTGCCAGCAGTGAAATGGGCGGGGGCGGGACAGATACGCAGTATTTT	CASSEMGGGGTDTQYF
TRBD1	TRBJ2-7	-	TRBV9	TGTGCCAGCAGCGTAGGGGGACAGGGCAGCCTCTCCGAGCAGTACTTC	CASSVGGQGSLSEQYF
-	TRBJ1-5	-	TRBV12-2	TGTGCAAGTCGCCCAAGAGCCGATAACGTTAGCAATCAGCCCCAGCATTTT	CASRPRADNVSNQPQHF
-	TRBJ2-7	-	TRBV7-8	TGTGCCAGCAGCTTACTCGGTAGCGGAAACTACGAGCAGTACTTC	CASSLLGSGNYEQYF
TRBD1	TRBJ1-4	-	TRBV28	TGTGCCAGCAGTCTCCTCGGACAGGGGCAACTGTTTTTT	CASSLLGQGQLFF
-	TRBJ2-2	-	TRBV28	TGTGCCAGCAGTCCCCTACGGAGATCGAACACCGGGGAGCTGTTTTTT	CASSPLRRSNTGELFF
TRBD1	TRBJ2-1	-	TRBV19	TGTGCCAGTAGTAAGCCTCCGGGACAGCGTAGATACAATGAGCAGTTCTTC	CASSKPPGQRRYNEQFF
-	TRBJ1-1	-	TRBV19	TGTGCCAGTAGTAGGCAAGGTCCTAAAATGAACACTGAAGCTTTCTTT	CASSRQGPKMNTEAFF
-	TRBJ1-1	-	TRBV2	TGTGCCAGCAGCGGCAGGGAGGCGGACACTGAAGCTTTCTTT	CASSGREADTEAFF
-	TRBJ1-1	-	TRBV5-1	TGCGCCAGCAGCTTAGACATCTGGACGGAACTGAACACTGAAGCTTTCTTT	CASSLDIWTELNTEAFF
TRBD1	TRBJ2-7	-	TRBV7-2	TGTGCCAGCAGCTTAGTTGGGACAGGCTACGAGCAGTACTTC	CASSLVGTGYEQYF
-	TRBJ1-1	-	TRBV7-8	TGTGCCAGCAGCCCCTGGGGCACTGAAGCTTTCTTT	CASSPWGTEAFF
TRBD1	TRBJ2-7	once	TRBV9	TGTGCCAGCAGCCCCTCCTTCAACCTGGGACAGGCCTTCTACGAGCAGTACTTC	CASSPSFNLGQAFYEQYF
TRBD2	TRBJ2-5	-	TRBV4-1	TGCGCCAGCAGCCAAGATCGGCTAGCGGGGGCCCAAGAGACCCAGTACTTC	CASSQDRLAGAQETQYF
-	TRBJ2-7	-	TRBV5-6	TGTGCCAGCAGCTTGGGAAGACACTACTCCTACGAGCAGTACTTC	CASSLGRHYSYEQYF
TRBD1	TRBJ2-7	-	TRBV6-5	TGTGCCAGCAGTCTTGACAGGGGGCGATACGAGCAGTACTTC	CASSLDRGRYEQYF
-	TRBJ2-5	-	TRBV5-4	TGTGCCAGCACCCTAGGCGGGGAGACCCAGTACTTC	CASTLGGETQYF
-	TRBJ2-5	-	TRBV28	TGTGCCAGTGTCGCTGTGGGAAGAAGCCAAGAGACCCAGTACTTC	CASVAVGRSQETQYF
TRBD1	TRBJ2-3	-	TRBV29-1	TGCAGCGTTTCCGGGACAGGGCTAAGAACAGATACGCAGTATTTT	CSVSGTGLRTDTQYF
TRBD2	TRBJ2-7	-	TRBV7-9	TGTGCCAGCAGCACCACACTAGCGCCATCTTCCTACGAGCAGTACTTC	CASSTTLAPSSYEQYF
TRBD1	TRBJ1-5	-	TRBV27	TGTGCCAGCAGTTTGGGGACAGGTAGCAATCAGCCCCAGCATTTT	CASSLGTGSNQPQHF
TRBD2	TRBJ2-1	-	TRBV6-1	TGTGCCAGCAGTGTAGCGGGGGGGTACAATGAGCAGTTCTTC	CASSVAGGYNEQFF
-	TRBJ2-2	-	TRBV7-9	TGTGCCAGCAGCCCCACCACTAGCGGGGAGCTGTTTTTT	CASSPTTSGELFF
TRBD1	TRBJ2-3	-	TRBV6-6	TGTGCCAGCAGTTATGGGACAGGGTGGACAGATACGCAGTATTTT	CASSYGTGWTDTQYF
-	TRBJ2-3	-	TRBV9	TGTGCCAGCAGCGTAGGGGACTTCGCGGATACGCAGTATTTT	CASSVGDFADTQYF
TRBD2	TRBJ2-1	-	TRBV5-1	TGCGCCAGCCCCTCTAGCGGGAGGGGCAATGAGCAGTTCTTC	CASPSSGRGNEQFF
TRBD1	TRBJ1-2	once	TRBV28	TGTGCCAGCAGTTTATCAGGGACAGGGGTTTGGGGCTACACCTTC	CASSLSGTGVWGYTF
TRBD2	TRBJ2-7	-	TRBV19	TGTGCCAGTAGTTCGACTAGCGGCTACGAGCAGTACTTC	CASSSTSGYEQYF
-	TRBJ1-3	-	TRBV13	TGTGCCAGCAGCTCCCGTGGGGCCCCTGGAAACACCATATATTTT	CASSSRGAPGNTIYF